One T cell receptor beta chain is described in this entry. Its antigen target is currently unknown. No base quality values were provided; no much bigger clone lies one nucleotide off. This sample was sequenced with an Illumina HiSeq 1500. TCRdb applied fastp at Q25 and MiXCR to the public reads, then kept only in-frame beta chains. Duplicate CDR3 protein sequences are folded into a single record with the most common DNA and genes. Within this sample are 700,000 to 850,000 distinct CDR3 sequences, with over 25% of them counted one time only. The ten largest make up under 15% of the sample. This specimen comes from a study of T cell repertoires in cytomegalovirus infection (dated by TCRdb to between 2017 and 2020). With respect to the entire study: The peptide stimulations were aimed at well-studied HLA-B-restricted epitopes as well as recently identified HLA-C-restricted CMV epitopes, whose presentation resists viral immunomodulation. The HLA type of each donor mattered for the analysis, because public TCR beta signatures pointed to carriage of CMV infection along with the matching HLA type.

The treatment or condition label of this sample denotes: in vitro stimulation with specific CMV peptide epitopes to enrich CMV-specific T cells. What the study reported, not specific to this receptor: In both this cohort and an independent roughly 330-donor cohort, the cumulative frequency of public TCR beta family members distinguished carriers of CMV infection plus the relevant HLA type. The ex vivo response was dominated by HLA-C-restricted CMV-specific TCR beta clonotypes, and the single most frequent clonotype in two of eight donors was supplied by these HLA-C-restricted clonotypes.

Sequences SQVTM (CDR1) and ANQGSEA (CDR2) are obtained from the germline V gene. V loses 5 bases, J loses 1 base, and the germline ends lie 23 bases apart. Including the terminal cysteine and phenylalanine, the CDR3 comprises 17 residues. Left in the record is the CDR3 DNA by itself, 51 bases read in frame from the first base. Recombination linked TRBV29-1 to TRBJ1-2; D gene: possibly TRBD1, on 5 matching bases. This clonotype was obtained from a human donor in good health (CMV status not recorded). Some clones in this sample may be carry-over from other donors' samples. This material consisted of cultured CD8+ T cells from PBMCs, taken from culture after CMV antigen stimulation. The encoded CDR3 is CSVQGPRATTYNYGYTF. The nucleotide sequence is given as TGCAGCGTTCAGGGACCTCGTGCAACAACCTATAACTATGGCTACACCTTC. With all but the CDR3 taken from the reference TRBV29-1 and TRBJ1-2 genes, the full variable domain is: SAVISQKPSRDICQRGTSLTIQCQVDSQVTMMFWYRQQPGQSLTLIATANQGSEATYESGFVIDKFPISRPNLTFSTLTVSNMSPEDSSIYLCSVQGPRATTYNYGYTFGSGTRLTVV.